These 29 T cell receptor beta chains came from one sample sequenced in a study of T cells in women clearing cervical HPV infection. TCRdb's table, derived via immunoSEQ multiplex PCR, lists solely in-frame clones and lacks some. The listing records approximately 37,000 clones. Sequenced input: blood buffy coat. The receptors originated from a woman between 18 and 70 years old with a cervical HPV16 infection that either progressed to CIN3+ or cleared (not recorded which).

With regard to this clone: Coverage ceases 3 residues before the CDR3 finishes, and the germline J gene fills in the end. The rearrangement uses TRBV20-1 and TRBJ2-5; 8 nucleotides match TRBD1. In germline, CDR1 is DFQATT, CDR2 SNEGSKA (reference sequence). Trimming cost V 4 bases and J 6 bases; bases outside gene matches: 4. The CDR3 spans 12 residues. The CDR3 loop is CSATGTGKTQYF. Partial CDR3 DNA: TGCAGTGCTACTGGGACAGGAAAGACC.

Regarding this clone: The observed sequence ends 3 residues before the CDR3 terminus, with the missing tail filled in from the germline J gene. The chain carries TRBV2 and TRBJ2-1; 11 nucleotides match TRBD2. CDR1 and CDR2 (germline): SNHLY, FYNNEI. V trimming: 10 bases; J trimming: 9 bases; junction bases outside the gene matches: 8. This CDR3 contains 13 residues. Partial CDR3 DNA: TGTGCCACACTAGCGGGGGTTCATGCTGAG. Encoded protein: CATLAGVHAE. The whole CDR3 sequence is CATLAGVHAEQFF. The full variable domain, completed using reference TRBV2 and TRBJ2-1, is EPEVTQTPSHQVTQMGQEVILRCVPISNHLYFYWYRQILGQKVEFLVSFYNNEISEKSEIFDDQFSVERPDGSNFTLKIRSTKLEDSAMYFCATLAGVHAEQFFGPGTRLTVL.

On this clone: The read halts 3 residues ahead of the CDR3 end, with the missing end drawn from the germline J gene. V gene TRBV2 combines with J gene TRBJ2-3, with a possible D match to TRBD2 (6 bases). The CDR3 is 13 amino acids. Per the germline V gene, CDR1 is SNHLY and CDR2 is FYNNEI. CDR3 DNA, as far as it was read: TGTGCCAGCAGTGGCGGGGTTCAAGAGACG. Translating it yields CASSGGVQET. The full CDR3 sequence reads CASSGGVQETQYF.

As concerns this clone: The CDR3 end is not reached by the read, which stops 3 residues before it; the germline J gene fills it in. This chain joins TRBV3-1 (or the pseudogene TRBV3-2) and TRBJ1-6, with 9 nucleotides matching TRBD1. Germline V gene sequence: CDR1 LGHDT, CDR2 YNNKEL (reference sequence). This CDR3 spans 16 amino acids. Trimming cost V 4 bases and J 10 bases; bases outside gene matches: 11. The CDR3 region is CASSPRWTGVRSPLHF. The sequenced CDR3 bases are TGTGCCAGCAGCCCACGATGGACAGGGGTCAGGTCACCC.

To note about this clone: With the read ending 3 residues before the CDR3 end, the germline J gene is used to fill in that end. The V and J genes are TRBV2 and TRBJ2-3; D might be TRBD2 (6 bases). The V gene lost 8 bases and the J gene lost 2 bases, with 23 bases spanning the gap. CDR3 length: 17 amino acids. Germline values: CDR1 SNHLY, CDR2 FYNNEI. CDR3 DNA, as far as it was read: TGTGCCAGCTCCCTTGGGTCGCGCGCGGGGTACACAGATACG. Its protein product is CASSLGSRAGYTDT. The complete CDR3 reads CASSLGSRAGYTDTQYF. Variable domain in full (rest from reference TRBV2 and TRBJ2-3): EPEVTQTPSHQVTQMGQEVILRCVPISNHLYFYWYRQILGQKVEFLVSFYNNEISEKSEIFDDQFSVERPDGSNFTLKIRSTKLEDSAMYFCASSLGSRAGYTDTQYFGPGTRLTVL.

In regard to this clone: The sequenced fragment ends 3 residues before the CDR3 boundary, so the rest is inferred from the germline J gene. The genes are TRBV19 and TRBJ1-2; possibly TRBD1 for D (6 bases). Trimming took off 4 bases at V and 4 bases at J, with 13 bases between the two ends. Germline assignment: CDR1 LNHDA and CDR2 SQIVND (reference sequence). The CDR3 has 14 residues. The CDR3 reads CASSSAGGVYGYTF. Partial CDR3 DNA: TGTGCCAGTAGTAGCGCGGGGGGCGTCTATGGC. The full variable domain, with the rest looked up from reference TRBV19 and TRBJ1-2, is DGGITQSPKYLFRKEGQNVTLSCEQNLNHDAMYWYRQDPGQGLRLIYYSQIVNDFQKGDIAEGYSVSREKKESFPLTVTSAQKNPTAFYLCASSSAGGVYGYTFGSGTRLTVV.

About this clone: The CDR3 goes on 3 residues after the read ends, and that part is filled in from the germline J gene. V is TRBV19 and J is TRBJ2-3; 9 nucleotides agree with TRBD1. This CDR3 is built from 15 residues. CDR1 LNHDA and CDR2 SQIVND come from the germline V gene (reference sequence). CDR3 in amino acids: CASSRGQGGNQPQYF. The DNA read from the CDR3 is TGTGCCAGTAGTAGGGGACAGGGTGGGAATCAGCCG. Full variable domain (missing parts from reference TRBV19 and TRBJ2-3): DGGITQSPKYLFRKEGQNVTLSCEQNLNHDAMYWYRQDPGQGLRLIYYSQIVNDFQKGDIAEGYSVSREKKESFPLTVTSAQKNPTAFYLCASSRGQGGNQPQYFGPGTRLTVL.

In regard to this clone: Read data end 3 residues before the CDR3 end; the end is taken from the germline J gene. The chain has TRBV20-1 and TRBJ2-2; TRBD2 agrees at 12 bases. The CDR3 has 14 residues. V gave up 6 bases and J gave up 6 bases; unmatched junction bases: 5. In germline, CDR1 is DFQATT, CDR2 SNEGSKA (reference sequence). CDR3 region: CSAETSGRPGELFF. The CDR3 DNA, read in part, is TGCAGTGCCGAGACTAGCGGGAGACCCGGGGAG.

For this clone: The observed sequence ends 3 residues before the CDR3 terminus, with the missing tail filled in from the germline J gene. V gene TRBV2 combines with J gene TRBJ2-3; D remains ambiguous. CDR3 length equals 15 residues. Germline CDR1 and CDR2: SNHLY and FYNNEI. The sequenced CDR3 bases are TGTGCCAGCAGCATACGGCCTTTAGCTCAAGAGACG. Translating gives CASSIRPLAQET. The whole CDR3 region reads CASSIRPLAQETQYF.

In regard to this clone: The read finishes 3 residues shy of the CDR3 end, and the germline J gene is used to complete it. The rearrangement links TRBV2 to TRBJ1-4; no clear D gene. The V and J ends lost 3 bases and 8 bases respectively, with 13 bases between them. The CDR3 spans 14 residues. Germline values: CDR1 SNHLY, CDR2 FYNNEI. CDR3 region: CASSEKRAGEKLFF. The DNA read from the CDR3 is TGTGCCAGCAGTGAGAAGCGGGCGGGAGAAAAA.

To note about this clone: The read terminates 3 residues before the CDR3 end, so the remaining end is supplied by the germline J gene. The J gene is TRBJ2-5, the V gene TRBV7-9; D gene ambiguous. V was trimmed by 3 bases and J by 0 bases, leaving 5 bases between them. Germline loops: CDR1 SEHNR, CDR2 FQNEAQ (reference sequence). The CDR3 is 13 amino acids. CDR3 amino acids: CASSLQYQETQYF. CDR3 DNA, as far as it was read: TGTGCCAGCAGCTTGCAGTACCAAGAGACC. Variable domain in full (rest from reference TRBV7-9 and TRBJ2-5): DTGVSQNPRHKITKRGQNVTFRCDPISEHNRLYWYRQTLGQGPEFLTYFQNEAQLEKSRLLSDRFSAERPKGSFSTLEIQRTEQGDSAMYLCASSLQYQETQYFGPGTRLLVL.

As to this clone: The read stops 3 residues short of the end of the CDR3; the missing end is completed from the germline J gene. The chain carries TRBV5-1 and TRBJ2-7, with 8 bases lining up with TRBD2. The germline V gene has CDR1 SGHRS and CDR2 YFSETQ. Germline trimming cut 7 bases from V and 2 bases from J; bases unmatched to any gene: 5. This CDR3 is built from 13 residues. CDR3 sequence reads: CASSIAGPYEQYF. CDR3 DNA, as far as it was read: TGCGCCAGCTCAATAGCGGGACCCTACGAG.

CDR3 loop: CASSSQIDTQYF. Partial CDR3 DNA: TGTGCCAGCAGTTCCCAGATAGATACG. The rearrangement uses TRBV28 and TRBJ2-3, with D uncertain. Sequencing ends 3 residues short of the CDR3 end; the germline J gene provides the rest. CDR1 and CDR2 (germline): MDHEN, SYDVKM. The V end was cut by 4 bases, the J end by 5 bases, with 7 bases between. CDR3 size: 12 residues.

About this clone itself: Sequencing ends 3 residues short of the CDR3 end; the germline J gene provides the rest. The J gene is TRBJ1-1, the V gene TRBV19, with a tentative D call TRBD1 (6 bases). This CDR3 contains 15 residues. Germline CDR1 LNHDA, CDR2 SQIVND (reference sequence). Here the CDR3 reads CASPGTNAEDNVAFF. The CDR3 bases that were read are TGTGCCAGCCCCGGGACAAATGCCGAAGACAACGTA.

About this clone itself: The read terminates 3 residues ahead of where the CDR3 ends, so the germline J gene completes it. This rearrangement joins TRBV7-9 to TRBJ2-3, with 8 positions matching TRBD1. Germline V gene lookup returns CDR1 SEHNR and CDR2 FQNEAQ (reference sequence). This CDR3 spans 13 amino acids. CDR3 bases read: TGTGCCAGCAGCCCGACAGGGGTTCAGCCG. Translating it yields CASSPTGVQP. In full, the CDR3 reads CASSPTGVQPQYF.

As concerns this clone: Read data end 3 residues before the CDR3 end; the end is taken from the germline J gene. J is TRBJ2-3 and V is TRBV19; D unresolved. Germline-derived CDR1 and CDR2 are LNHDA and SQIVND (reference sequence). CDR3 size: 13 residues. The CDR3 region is CATSQKGTQPQYF. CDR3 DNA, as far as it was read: TGTGCCACTTCACAAAAGGGCACACAGCCG.

Partial CDR3 DNA: TGCAGTGCCGGGACACGCGGCACCTATGGT. It is translated as CSAGTRGTYG. The full CDR3 reads CSAGTRGTYGQYF. V usage is TRBV20-1 and J usage is TRBJ2-4, with D possibly being TRBD1 (6 bases). Sequencing ends 3 residues short of the CDR3 end; the germline J gene provides the rest. CDR3 length: 13 residues. CDR1 and CDR2 (germline): DFQATT, SNEGSKA (reference sequence).

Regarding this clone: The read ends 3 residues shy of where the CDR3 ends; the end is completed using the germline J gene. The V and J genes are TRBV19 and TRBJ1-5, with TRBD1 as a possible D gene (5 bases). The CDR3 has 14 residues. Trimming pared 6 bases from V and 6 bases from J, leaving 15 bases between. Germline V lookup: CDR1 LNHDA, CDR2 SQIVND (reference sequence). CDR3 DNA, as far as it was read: TGTGCCAGTAGCGGGGGGGGGAGAGTTCAGCCC. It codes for CASSGGGRVQP. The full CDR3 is CASSGGGRVQPQHF.

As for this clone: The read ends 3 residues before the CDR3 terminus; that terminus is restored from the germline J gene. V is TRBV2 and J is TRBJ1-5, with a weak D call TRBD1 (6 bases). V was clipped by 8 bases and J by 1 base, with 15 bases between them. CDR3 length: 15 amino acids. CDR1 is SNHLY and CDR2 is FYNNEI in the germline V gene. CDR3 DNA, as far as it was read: TGTGCCAGCCGAACCGATACAGGGAGCAATCAGCCC. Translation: CASRTDTGSNQP. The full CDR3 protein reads CASRTDTGSNQPQHF.

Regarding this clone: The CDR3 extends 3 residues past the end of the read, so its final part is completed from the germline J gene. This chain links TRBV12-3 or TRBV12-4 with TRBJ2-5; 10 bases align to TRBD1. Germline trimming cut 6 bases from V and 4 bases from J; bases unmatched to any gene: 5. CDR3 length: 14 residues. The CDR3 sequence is CASRPTGGVETQYF. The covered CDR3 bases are TGTGCCAGCAGGCCGACAGGGGGCGTAGAGACC.

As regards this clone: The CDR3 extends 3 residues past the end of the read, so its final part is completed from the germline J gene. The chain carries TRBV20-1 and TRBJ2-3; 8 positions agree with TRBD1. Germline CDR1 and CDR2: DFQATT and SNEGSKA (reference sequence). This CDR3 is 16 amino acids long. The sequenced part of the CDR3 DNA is TGCAGTGCTAGGCAGGGGGCTATCGGTTTCGGTCAGCCG. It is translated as CSARQGAIGFGQP. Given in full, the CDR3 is CSARQGAIGFGQPQYF.

CDR3 sequence reads: CASSLGEAGRDEQYF. The CDR3 DNA, read in part, is TGTGCCAGCAGCTTAGGTGAGGCAGGGCGAGACGAG. This chain links TRBV7-9 with TRBJ2-7; the D gene is possibly TRBD1 (5 bases). The read ends 3 residues shy of where the CDR3 ends; the end is completed using the germline J gene. This CDR3 comprises 15 residues. CDR1 is SEHNR and CDR2 is FQNEAQ in the germline V gene (reference sequence). Trimming cost V 1 base and J 5 bases, with 15 bases left between them.

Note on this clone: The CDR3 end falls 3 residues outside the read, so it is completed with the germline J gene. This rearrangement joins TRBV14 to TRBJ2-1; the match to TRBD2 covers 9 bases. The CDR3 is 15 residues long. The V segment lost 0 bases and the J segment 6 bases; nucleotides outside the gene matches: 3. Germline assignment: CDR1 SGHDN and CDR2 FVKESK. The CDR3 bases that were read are TGTGCCAGCAGCCAAGATACGGGACTAGCCAATGAG. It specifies CASSQDTGLANE. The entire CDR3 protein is CASSQDTGLANEQFF. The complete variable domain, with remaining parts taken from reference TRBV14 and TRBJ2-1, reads EAGVTQFPSHSVIEKGQTVTLRCDPISGHDNLYWYRRVMGKEIKFLLHFVKESKQDESGMPNNRFLAERTGGTYSTLKVQPAELEDSGVYFCASSQDTGLANEQFFGPGTRLTVL.

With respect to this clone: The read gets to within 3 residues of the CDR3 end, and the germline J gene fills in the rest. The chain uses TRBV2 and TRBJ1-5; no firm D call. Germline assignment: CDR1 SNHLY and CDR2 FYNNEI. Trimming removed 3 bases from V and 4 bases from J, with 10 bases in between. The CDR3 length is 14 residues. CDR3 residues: CASSDSGINQPQHF. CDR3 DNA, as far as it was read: TGTGCCAGCAGTGATTCAGGTATTAATCAGCCC.

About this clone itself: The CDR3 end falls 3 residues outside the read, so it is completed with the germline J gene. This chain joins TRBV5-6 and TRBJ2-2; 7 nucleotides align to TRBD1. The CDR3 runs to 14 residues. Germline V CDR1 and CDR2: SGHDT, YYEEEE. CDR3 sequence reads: CASRRGQVNSPLFF. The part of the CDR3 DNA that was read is TGTGCCAGCAGAAGAGGACAGGTCAATTCACCG.

The CDR3 region is CASSEGLAGNEQFF. CDR3 DNA, as far as it was read: TGTGCCAGCAGTGAGGGGCTAGCGGGGAATGAG. This chain links TRBV2 with TRBJ2-1; 9 positions agree with TRBD2. With the read ending 3 residues before the CDR3 end, the germline J gene is used to fill in that end. The CDR3 consists of 14 residues. Germline lookup yields CDR1 SNHLY and CDR2 FYNNEI. Trimming at V came to 3 bases and at J to 7 bases, leaving 4 bases not matched to a gene. The entire variable domain, with the rest obtained from reference TRBV2 and TRBJ2-1, is as follows: EPEVTQTPSHQVTQMGQEVILRCVPISNHLYFYWYRQILGQKVEFLVSFYNNEISEKSEIFDDQFSVERPDGSNFTLKIRSTKLEDSAMYFCASSEGLAGNEQFFGPGTRLTVL.

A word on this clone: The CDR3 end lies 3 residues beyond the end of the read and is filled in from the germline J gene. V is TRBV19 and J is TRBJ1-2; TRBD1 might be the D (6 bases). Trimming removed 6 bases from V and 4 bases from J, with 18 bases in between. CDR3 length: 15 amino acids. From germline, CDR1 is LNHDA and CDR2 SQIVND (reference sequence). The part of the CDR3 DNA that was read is TGTGCCAGTAGCCCAGGGGCCAGCAACATCTATGGC. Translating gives CASSPGASNIYG. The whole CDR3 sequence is CASSPGASNIYGYTF.

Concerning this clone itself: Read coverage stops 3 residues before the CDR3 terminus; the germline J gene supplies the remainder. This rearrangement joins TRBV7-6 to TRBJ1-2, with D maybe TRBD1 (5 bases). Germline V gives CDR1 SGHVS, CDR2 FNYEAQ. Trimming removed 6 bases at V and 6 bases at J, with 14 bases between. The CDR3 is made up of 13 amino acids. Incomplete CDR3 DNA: TGTGCCAGCAGTTCCTTAGGGGTAAATGGC. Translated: CASSSLGVNG. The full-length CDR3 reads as CASSSLGVNGYTF.

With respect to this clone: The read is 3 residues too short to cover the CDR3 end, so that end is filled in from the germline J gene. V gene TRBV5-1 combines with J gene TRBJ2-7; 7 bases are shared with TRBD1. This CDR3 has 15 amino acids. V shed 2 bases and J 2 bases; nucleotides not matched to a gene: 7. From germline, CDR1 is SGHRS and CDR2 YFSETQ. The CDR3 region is CASSFTGQSPYEQYF. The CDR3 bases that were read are TGCGCCAGCAGCTTTACGGGACAGTCTCCCTACGAG.